Presented here are 19 T cell receptor beta chains from one specimen sequenced in a study of CD8+CD57+ T cells in acquired aplastic anemia. Template material for TCR beta VDJ and CDR3 profiling consisted of genomic DNA. TCRdb reanalysed the reads using MiXCR and keeps one entry per CDR3 protein. The sample contains around 290,000 distinct CDR3 sequences, approximately 60% of which appear only once. Sequenced patients had shown CD8+CD57+ cell expansion by flow cytometry. The sequenced sample was sorted CD4+, CD8+, or CD8+CD57+ T cells (not recorded which) from PBMCs. Receptors originate from a human donor with aplastic anemia.

On this clonotype itself: Germline and junction disagree at one end, which may indicate a read error. In DNA form, the CDR3 reads TGTGCCAGCAGCTTAATGGCTAGCGGGAGGAATGAGAAGTTCTTC. This sequence encodes CASSLMASGRNEKFF. The V gene is TRBV7-2, the J gene TRBJ2-1; 11 bases map to TRBD2. Germline-derived CDR1 and CDR2 are SGHTA and FQGNSA. The CDR3 covers 15 residues.

On this clonotype itself: One end of the junction is discordant with germline, which a read error may explain. The chain has TRBV10-2 and TRBJ2-7, with D maybe TRBD1 (5 bases). The CDR3 has 13 amino acids. From germline, CDR1 is WSHSY and CDR2 SAAADI. CDR3 amino acids: CASSPQAIYEQYF. The CDR3 nucleotides are TGTGCCAGCAGTCCACAGGCGATCTACGAGCAGTACTTC.

This clonotype was seen ten or more times. The chain has TRBV7-9 and TRBJ2-3, with D uncertain. Germline CDR1 reads SEHNR; CDR2 reads FQNEAQ (reference sequence). The V gene lost 5 bases and the J gene lost 3 bases, with 18 bases spanning the gap. This CDR3 has 16 residues. CDR3 region: CASSDHTRAPTDTQYF. Here the CDR3 DNA reads TGTGCCAGCAGCGACCATACCCGGGCCCCTACAGATACGCAGTATTTT.

The chain couples TRBV7-3 to TRBJ1-1, with TRBD1 matching over 9 bases. Trimming at V came to 4 bases and at J to 1 base, leaving 7 bases not matched to a gene. Germline V gives CDR1 SGHTA, CDR2 FQGTGA. The CDR3 is 16 amino acids. The CDR3: CASSYGTGLQNTEAFF. The DNA for the CDR3 is TGTGCCAGCAGCTATGGGACAGGGCTCCAGAACACTGAAGCTTTCTTT.

This chain joins TRBV9 and TRBJ2-7; 9 bases align to TRBD2. Germline V gene data show CDR1 as SGDLS and CDR2 as YYNGEE. The CDR3 contains 16 residues. With V trimmed by 0 bases and J by 2 bases, 6 bases remained unmatched. Here the CDR3 reads CASSVEGGGVPYEQYF. Here the CDR3 DNA reads TGTGCCAGCAGCGTAGAAGGCGGGGGGGTCCCCTACGAGCAGTACTTC.

This chain uses TRBV6-4 with TRBJ2-2; D remains ambiguous. CDR1 MRHNA and CDR2 SNTAGT come from the germline V gene. This CDR3 contains 14 residues. Trimming removed 3 bases at V and 5 bases at J, with 10 bases between. The CDR3 nucleotides are TGTGCCAGCAGTGAAGGGCCCGAGACCGGGGAGCTGTTTTTT. Its protein is CASSEGPETGELFF.

Only a few counts were recorded for this clonotype. J is TRBJ1-2 and V is TRBV9; unclear D gene. CDR3 length: 15 amino acids. CDR1 is SGDLS and CDR2 is YYNGEE in the germline V gene. V was shortened by 1 base and J by 0 bases, with 10 bases between the two germline ends. CDR3 sequence: CASSVNRGANYGYTF. Written as DNA, the CDR3 is TGTGCCAGCAGCGTAAATCGGGGAGCTAACTATGGCTACACCTTC.

This chain uses TRBV29-1 with TRBJ2-7, with D unclear. Germline assignment: CDR1 SQVTM and CDR2 ANQGSEA. V gave up 7 bases and J gave up 0 bases, with 13 bases separating them. The CDR3 is made up of 13 amino acids. The DNA of the CDR3 is TGCAGCGCATCAAAAGGCCTCTCCTACGAGCAGTACTTC. Translating gives CSASKGLSYEQYF.

The CDR3 spells CSASGGDNQPQHF. The CDR3 DNA reads as TGCAGTGCTAGTGGAGGGGACAATCAGCCCCAGCATTTT. J is TRBJ1-5 and V is TRBV20-1; possible D gene TRBD1, 5 bases. Germline-derived CDR1 and CDR2 are DFQATT and SNEGSKA (reference sequence). V lost 3 bases and J 3 bases, leaving 9 bases between the germline ends. The length of the CDR3 is 13 residues.

This chain connects TRBV9 to TRBJ2-5, with D unclear. The CDR3 covers 15 residues. Germline assignment: CDR1 SGDLS and CDR2 YYNGEE. V lost 0 bases to trimming and J lost 5 bases, with 14 bases between them. The CDR3 bases are TGTGCCAGCAGCGTAGGAACAGAACCCGGGGAGACCCAGTACTTC. Translated, it gives CASSVGTEPGETQYF.

This clonotype was counted ten times or more. The DNA of the CDR3 is TGTGCCAGCAGCGTATATGGGGGAGAAGCTTTCTTT. It specifies CASSVYGGEAFF. This chain links TRBV9 with TRBJ1-1; D might be TRBD1 (5 bases). Per germline, CDR1 SGDLS and CDR2 YYNGEE. The CDR3 is 12 amino acids. Trimming stripped 1 base from V and 8 bases from J, with 9 bases between.

This sequence joins TRBV12-3 or TRBV12-4 and TRBJ2-5; D not resolved. The V end lost 6 bases, the J end lost 5 bases, and 13 bases lay between the germline ends. CDR3 length: 13 amino acids. The CDR3 loop is CASRMTGAETQYF. The CDR3 DNA reads TGTGCCAGCAGAATGACTGGTGCTGAGACCCAGTACTTC.

This clonotype appeared a single time. V is TRBV4-2 and J is TRBJ1-4, with D perhaps matching TRBD1 (5 bases). Germline assignment: CDR1 LGHNA and CDR2 YNFKEQ. V lost 0 bases and J 14 bases, leaving 28 bases between the germline ends. This CDR3 contains 18 residues. The CDR3 protein is CASSQDYLKGLTWEGLFF. Here the CDR3 DNA reads TGTGCCAGCAGCCAAGATTATCTTAAGGGGCTCACGTGGGAAGGTCTGTTTTTT.

The sample holds one count of this clonotype. The gene calls are TRBV20-1 and TRBJ1-5; D not resolved. V lost 4 bases to trimming and J lost 5 bases, with 6 bases between them. The CDR3 contains 11 residues. CDR1 and CDR2 (germline): DFQATT, SNEGSKA (reference sequence). The CDR3 DNA reads as TGCAGTGCTAAGGTGTATCAGCCCCAGCATTTT. It yields the protein CSAKVYQPQHF.

This clonotype has more than one count but fewer than ten. This chain connects TRBV29-1 to TRBJ2-7; a possible D gene is TRBD2 (5 bases). Germline CDR1 SQVTM, CDR2 ANQGSEA. The length of the CDR3 is 11 residues. V lost 4 bases to trimming and J lost 4 bases, with 8 bases between them. The CDR3 sequence is CSVVGDYEQYF. The CDR3 nucleotides read TGCAGCGTTGTGGGAGATTACGAGCAGTACTTC.

This sequence joins TRBV7-9 and TRBJ2-2; the D is unclear. Germline V lookup: CDR1 SEHNR, CDR2 FQNEAQ (reference sequence). Trimming took 3 bases from V and 6 from J, leaving 5 bases between them. The CDR3 covers 12 residues. The CDR3 DNA is TGTGCCAGCAGCTTGGAGTCCGGGGAGCTGTTTTTT. Translated, it gives CASSLESGELFF.

This rearrangement joins TRBV20-1 to TRBJ1-2; D remains unclear. Deletions cut 6 bases from V and 3 bases from J, with 14 bases between. Germline lookup yields CDR1 DFQATT and CDR2 SNEGSKA (reference sequence). This CDR3 comprises 13 residues. The CDR3 DNA reads TGCAGTGCCGAGCCCCGGAGATACTATGGCTACACCTTC. Amino acid sequence: CSAEPRRYYGYTF.

This clonotype has more than one count but fewer than ten. The DNA of the CDR3 is TGTGCCAGCAGAGTGGGACAGGGGTTAATAACTGAAGCTTTCTTT. Its protein product is CASRVGQGLITEAFF. The V and J genes are TRBV12-3 or TRBV12-4 and TRBJ1-1, with 10 bases aligning to TRBD1. The CDR3 is made up of 15 amino acids. The V gene end was trimmed by 6 bases and the J gene end by 5 bases; junction bases not matched to a gene: 9.

This clonotype was recorded many times. The chain employs TRBV5-1 and TRBJ2-7; 7 bases align to TRBD2. CDR1 is SGHRS, CDR2 YFSETQ, per germline. With 3 bases clipped from V and 3 bases from J, the junction kept 9 bases outside the gene matches. This CDR3 has 15 amino acids. The CDR3 nucleotides read TGCGCCAGCAGCTGGGCCAGTAGCGGGTTCTACGAGCAGTACTTC. It specifies CASSWASSGFYEQYF.